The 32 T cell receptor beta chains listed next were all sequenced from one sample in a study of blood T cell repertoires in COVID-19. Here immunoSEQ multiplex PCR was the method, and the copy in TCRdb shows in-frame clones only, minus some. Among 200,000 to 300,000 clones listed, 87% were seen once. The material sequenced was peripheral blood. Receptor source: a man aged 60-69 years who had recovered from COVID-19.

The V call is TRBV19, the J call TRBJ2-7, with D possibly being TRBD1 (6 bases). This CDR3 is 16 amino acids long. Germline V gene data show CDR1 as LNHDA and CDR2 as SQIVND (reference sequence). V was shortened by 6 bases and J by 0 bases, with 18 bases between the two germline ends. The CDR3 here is CASSGTMDRTSYEQYF. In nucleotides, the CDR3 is TGTGCCAGTAGCGGCACAATGGACAGAACCTCCTACGAGCAGTACTTC.

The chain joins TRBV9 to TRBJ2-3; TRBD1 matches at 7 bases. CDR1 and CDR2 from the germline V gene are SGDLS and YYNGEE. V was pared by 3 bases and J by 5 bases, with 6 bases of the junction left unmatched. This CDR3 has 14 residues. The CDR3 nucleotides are TGTGCCAGCAGCGCCAGATCAGGGGGAGATACGCAGTATTTT. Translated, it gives CASSARSGGDTQYF.

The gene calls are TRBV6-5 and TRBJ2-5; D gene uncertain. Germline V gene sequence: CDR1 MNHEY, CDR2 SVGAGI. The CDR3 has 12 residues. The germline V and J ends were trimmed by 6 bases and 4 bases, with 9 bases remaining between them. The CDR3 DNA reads TGTGCCAGCAGAAGCCCTGGAGAGACCCAGTACTTC. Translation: CASRSPGETQYF.

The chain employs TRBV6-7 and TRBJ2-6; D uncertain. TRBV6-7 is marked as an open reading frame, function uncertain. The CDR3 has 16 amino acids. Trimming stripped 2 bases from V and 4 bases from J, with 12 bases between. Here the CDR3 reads CASSYPPWSGANVLTF. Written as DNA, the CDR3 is TGTGCCAGCAGTTACCCTCCTTGGAGCGGGGCCAACGTCCTGACTTTC.

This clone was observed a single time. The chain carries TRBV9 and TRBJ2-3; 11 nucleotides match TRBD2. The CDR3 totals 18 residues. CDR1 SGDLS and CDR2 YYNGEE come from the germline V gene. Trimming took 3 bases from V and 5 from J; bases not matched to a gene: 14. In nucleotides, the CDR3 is TGTGCCAGCAGCGCTTCTGGGCCCCTAGCGGGGGGTAAAGATACGCAGTATTTT. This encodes CASSASGPLAGGKDTQYF. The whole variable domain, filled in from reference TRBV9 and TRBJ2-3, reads DSGVTQTPKHLITATGQRVTLRCSPRSGDLSVYWYQQSLDQGLQFLIQYYNGEERAKGNILERFSAQQFPDLHSELNLSSLELGDSALYFCASSASGPLAGGKDTQYFGPGTRLTVL.

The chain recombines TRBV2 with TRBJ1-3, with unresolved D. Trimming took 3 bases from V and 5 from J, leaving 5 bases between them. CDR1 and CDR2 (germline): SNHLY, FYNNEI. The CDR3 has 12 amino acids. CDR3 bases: TGTGCCAGCAGTGACCTTCGAAACACCATATATTTT. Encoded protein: CASSDLRNTIYF.

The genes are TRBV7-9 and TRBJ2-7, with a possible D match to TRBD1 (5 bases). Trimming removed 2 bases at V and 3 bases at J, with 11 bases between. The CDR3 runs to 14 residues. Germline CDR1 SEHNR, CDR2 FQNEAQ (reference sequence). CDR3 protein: CASSLPDKNYEQYF. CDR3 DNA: TGTGCCAGCAGCTTACCGGACAAAAACTACGAGCAGTACTTC. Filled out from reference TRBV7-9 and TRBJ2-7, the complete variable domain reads DTGVSQNPRHKITKRGQNVTFRCDPISEHNRLYWYRQTLGQGPEFLTYFQNEAQLEKSRLLSDRFSAERPKGSFSTLEIQRTEQGDSAMYLCASSLPDKNYEQYFGPGTRLTVT.

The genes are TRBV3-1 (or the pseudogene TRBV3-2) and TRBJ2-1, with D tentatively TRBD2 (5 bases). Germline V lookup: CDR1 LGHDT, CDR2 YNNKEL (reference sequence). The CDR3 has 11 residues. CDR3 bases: TGTGCAGTTACGGGGTACAATGAGCAGTTCTTC. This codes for CAVTGYNEQFF.

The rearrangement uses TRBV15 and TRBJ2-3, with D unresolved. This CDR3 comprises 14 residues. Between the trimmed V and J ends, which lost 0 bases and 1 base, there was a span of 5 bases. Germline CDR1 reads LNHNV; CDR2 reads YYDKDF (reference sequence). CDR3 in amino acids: CATSRDLGTDTQYF. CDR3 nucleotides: TGTGCCACCAGCAGAGATCTCGGCACAGATACGCAGTATTTT.

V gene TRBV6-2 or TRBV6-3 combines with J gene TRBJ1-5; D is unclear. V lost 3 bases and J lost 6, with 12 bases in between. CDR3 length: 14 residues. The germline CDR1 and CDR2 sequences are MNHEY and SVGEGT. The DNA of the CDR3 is TGTGCCAGCAGTTATACGGGTTCGGGTCAGCCCCAGCATTTT. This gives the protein CASSYTGSGQPQHF.

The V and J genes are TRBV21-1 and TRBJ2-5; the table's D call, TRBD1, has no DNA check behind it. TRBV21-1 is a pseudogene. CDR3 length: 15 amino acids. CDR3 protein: CASSKGRALGETQYF. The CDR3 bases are TGTGCCAGCAGCAAGGGCAGGGCCCTCGGGGAGACCCAGTACTTC.

CDR3 nucleotides: TGTGCCAGTAGTGGGGTGGAAGGCGGGCGAGCTTTCTTT. Amino acids: CASSGVEGGRAFF. The chain recombines TRBV19 with TRBJ1-1, with unresolved D. Trimming left V 5 bases short and J 10 bases short, with 17 bases between. Germline CDR1 and CDR2: LNHDA and SQIVND (reference sequence). The CDR3 sequence is 13 residues long.

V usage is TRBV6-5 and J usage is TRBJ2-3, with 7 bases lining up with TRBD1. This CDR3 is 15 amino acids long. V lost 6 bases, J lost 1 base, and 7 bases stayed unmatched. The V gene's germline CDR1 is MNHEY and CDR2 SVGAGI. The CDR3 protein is CASSRRTGGTDTQYF. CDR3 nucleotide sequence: TGTGCCAGCAGCCGCCGTACAGGGGGCACAGATACGCAGTATTTT.

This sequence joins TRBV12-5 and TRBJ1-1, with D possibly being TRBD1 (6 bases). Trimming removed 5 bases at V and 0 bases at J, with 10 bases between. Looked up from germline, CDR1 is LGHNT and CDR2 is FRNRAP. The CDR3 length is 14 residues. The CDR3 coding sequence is TGTGCTAGTGGTAGGACAGAGATGAACACTGAAGCTTTCTTT. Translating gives CASGRTEMNTEAFF.

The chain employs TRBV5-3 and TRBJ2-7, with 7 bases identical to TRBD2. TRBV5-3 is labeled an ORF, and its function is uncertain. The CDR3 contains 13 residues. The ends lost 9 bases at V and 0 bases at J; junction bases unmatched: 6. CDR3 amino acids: CATPWGGSYEQYF. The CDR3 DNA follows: TGTGCCACTCCGTGGGGGGGCTCCTACGAGCAGTACTTC.

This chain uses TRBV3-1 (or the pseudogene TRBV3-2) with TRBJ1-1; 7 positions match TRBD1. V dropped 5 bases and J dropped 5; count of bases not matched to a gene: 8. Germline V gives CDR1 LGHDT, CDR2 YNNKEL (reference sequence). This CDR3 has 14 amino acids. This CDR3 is CASSLTGPRTEAFF. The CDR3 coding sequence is TGTGCCAGCAGCTTGACAGGGCCGAGAACTGAAGCTTTCTTT.

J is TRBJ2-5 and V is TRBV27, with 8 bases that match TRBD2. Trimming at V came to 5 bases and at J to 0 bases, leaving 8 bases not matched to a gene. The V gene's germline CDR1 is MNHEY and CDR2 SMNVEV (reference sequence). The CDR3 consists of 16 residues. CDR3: CASSPLLAEYQETQYF. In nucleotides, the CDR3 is TGTGCCAGCAGTCCCCTACTAGCGGAGTACCAAGAGACCCAGTACTTC.

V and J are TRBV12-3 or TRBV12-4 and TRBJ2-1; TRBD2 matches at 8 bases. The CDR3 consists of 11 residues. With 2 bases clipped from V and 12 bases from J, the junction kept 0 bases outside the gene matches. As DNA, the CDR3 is TGTGCCAGCAGTTTAAGCGGGGGGCAGTTCTTC. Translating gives CASSLSGGQFF.

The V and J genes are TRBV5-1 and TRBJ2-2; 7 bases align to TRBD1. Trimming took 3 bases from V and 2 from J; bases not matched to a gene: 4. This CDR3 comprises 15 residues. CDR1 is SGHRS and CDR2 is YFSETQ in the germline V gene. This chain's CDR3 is CASSWTGTNTGELFF. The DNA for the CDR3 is TGCGCCAGCAGCTGGACAGGAACTAACACCGGGGAGCTGTTTTTT. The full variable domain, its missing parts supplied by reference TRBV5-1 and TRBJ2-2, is KAGVTQTPRYLIKTRGQQVTLSCSPISGHRSVSWYQQTPGQGLQFLFEYFSETQRNKGNFPGRFSGRQFSNSRSEMNVSTLELGDSALYLCASSWTGTNTGELFFGEGSRLTVL.

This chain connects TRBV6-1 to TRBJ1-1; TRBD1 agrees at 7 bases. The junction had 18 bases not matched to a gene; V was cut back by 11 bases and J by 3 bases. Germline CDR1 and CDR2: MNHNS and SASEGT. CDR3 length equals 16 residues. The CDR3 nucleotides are TGTGCCGGTCGTGAAGGGAGACAGGGCACTTACACTGAAGCTTTCTTT. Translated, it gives CAGREGRQGTYTEAFF.

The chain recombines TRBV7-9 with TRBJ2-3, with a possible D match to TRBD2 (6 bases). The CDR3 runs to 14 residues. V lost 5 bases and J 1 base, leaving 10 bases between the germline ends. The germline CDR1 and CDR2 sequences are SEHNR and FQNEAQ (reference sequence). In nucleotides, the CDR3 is TGTGCCAGCAGCAGACTAGGCGGCACAGATACGCAGTATTTT. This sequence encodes CASSRLGGTDTQYF.

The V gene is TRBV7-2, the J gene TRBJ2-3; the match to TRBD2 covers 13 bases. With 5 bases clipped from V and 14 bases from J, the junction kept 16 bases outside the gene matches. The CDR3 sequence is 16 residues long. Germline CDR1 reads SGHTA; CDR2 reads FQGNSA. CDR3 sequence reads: CASSISLGLAGVVGYF. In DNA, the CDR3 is TGTGCCAGCAGCATTAGCCTCGGACTAGCGGGGGTGGTAGGGTATTTT. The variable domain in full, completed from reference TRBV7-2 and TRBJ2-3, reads GAGVSQSPSNKVTEKGKDVELRCDPISGHTALYWYRQSLGQGLEFLIYFQGNSAPDKSGLPSDRFSAERTGGSVSTLTIQRTQQEDSAVYLCASSISLGLAGVVGYFGPGTRLTVL.

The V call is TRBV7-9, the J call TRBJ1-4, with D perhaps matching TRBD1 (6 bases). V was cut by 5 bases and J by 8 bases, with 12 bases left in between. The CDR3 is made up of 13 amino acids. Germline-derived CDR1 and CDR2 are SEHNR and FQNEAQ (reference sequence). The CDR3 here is CASSTQGWEKLFF. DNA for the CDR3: TGTGCCAGCAGCACACAGGGCTGGGAAAAACTGTTTTTT. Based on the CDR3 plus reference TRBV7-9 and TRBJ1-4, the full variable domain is DTGVSQNPRHKITKRGQNVTFRCDPISEHNRLYWYRQTLGQGPEFLTYFQNEAQLEKSRLLSDRFSAERPKGSFSTLEIQRTEQGDSAMYLCASSTQGWEKLFFGSGTQLSVL.

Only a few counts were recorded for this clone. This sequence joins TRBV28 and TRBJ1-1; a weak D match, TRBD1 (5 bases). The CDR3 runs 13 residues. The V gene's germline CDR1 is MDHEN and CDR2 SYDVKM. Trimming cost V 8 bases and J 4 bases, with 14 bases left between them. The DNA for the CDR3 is TGTGCCAGCTCACACGGGGGGGGCACTGAAGCTTTCTTT. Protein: CASSHGGGTEAFF.

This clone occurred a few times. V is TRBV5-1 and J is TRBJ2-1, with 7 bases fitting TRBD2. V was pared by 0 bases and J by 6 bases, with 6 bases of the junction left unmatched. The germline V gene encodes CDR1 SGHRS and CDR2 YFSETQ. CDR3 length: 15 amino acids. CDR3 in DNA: TGCGCCAGCAGCTTGGGTCCAGGGAGGGGCAATGAGCAGTTCTTC. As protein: CASSLGPGRGNEQFF.

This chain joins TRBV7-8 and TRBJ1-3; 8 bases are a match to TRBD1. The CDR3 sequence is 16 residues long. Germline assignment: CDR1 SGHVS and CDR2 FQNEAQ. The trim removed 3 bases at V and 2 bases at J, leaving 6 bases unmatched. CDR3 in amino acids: CASSFSRGQAGNTIYF. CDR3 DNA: TGTGCCAGCAGCTTTAGCAGGGGGCAGGCTGGAAACACCATATATTTT. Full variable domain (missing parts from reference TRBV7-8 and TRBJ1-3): GAGVSQSPRYKVAKRGQDVALRCDPISGHVSLFWYQQALGQGPEFLTYFQNEAQLDKSGLPSDRFFAERPEGSVSTLKIQRTQQEDSAVYLCASSFSRGQAGNTIYFGEGSWLTVV.

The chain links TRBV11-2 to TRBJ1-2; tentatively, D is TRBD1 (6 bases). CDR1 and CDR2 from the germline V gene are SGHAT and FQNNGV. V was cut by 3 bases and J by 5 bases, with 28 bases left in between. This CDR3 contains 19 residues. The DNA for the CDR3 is TGTGCCAGCAGCTTTGCGCCCCTGAGGGACATACGGAATGGGTATGGCTACACCTTC. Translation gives CASSFAPLRDIRNGYGYTF.

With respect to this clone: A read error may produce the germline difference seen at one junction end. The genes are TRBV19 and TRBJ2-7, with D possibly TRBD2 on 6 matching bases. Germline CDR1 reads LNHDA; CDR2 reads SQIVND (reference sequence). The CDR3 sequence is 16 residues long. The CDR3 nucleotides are TGTGCCAGTAGGATAGCCGGGACGGAGGGCGCCTACGAGCAGTACTTC. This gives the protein CASRIAGTEGAYEQYF. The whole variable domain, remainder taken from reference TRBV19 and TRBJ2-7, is DGGITQSPKYLFRKEGQNVTLSCEQNLNHDAMYWYRQDPGQGLRLIYYSQIVNDFQKGDIAEGYSVSREKKESFPLTVTSAQKNPTAFYLCASRIAGTEGAYEQYFGPGTRLTVT.

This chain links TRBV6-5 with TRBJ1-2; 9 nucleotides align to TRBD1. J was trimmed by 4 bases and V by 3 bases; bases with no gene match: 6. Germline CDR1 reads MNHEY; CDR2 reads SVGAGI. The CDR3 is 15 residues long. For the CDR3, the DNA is TGTGCCAGCAGTTATATTACAGGGGGCAGCTATGGCTACACCTTC. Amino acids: CASSYITGGSYGYTF.

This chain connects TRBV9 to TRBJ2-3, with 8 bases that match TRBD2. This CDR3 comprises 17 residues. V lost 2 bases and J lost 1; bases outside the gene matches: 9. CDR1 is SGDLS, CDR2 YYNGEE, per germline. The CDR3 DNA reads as TGTGCCAGCAGCGTCGGACGGGGAGCGGGGGGCACAGATACGCAGTATTTT. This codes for CASSVGRGAGGTDTQYF.

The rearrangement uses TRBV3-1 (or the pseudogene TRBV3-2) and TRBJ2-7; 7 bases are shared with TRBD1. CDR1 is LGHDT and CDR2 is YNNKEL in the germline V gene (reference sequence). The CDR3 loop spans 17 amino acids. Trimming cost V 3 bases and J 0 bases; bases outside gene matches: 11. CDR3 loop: CASSQGLTGTVSYEQYF. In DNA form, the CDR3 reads TGTGCCAGCAGCCAGGGCCTCACCGGGACAGTCTCCTACGAGCAGTACTTC.

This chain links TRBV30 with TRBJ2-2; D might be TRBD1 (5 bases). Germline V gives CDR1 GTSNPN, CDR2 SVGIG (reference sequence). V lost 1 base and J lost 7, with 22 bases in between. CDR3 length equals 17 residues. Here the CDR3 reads CAWSEFFAGSRHGELFF. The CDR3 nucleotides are TGTGCCTGGAGTGAATTCTTTGCAGGGTCTCGTCACGGGGAGCTGTTTTTT. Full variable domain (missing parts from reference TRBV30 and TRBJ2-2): SQTIHQWPATLVQPVGSPLSLECTVEGTSNPNLYWYRQAAGRGLQLLFYSVGIGQISSEVPQNLSASRPQDRQFILSSKKLLLSDSGFYLCAWSEFFAGSRHGELFFGEGSRLTVL.